Described below is a single T cell receptor beta chain sequence and its context. This table comes from immunoSEQ multiplex PCR, and its TCRdb copy is limited to in-frame clones, with some not included. The sample consists of 270,000 or so clones, 85% to 95% of them appearing once. This entry belongs to a study of blood T cell repertoires in COVID-19. The CDR3 covers 13 residues. Trimming removed 0 bases from V and 11 bases from J, with 13 bases in between. Looked up from germline, CDR1 is LNHDA and CDR2 is SQIVND (reference sequence). Those enrolled, adults aged roughly 18 to 89 years, came from some 25 US areas. Grouping used clinical history reported by participants in a survey and questionnaire. Within 2 weeks before study entry, exposed participants met a COVID-19 case.

This chain uses TRBV19 with TRBJ1-1; no reliable D call. This clonotype was obtained from a man aged 35 to 55 who had been exposed to COVID-19. Material: PBMCs or T cells enriched from blood (not recorded which). CDR3 in amino acids: CASSIDRESRAFF. The CDR3 nucleotides read TGTGCCAGTAGTATAGATAGGGAGTCGCGGGCTTTCTTT. The full variable domain, completed using reference TRBV19 and TRBJ1-1, is DGGITQSPKYLFRKEGQNVTLSCEQNLNHDAMYWYRQDPGQGLRLIYYSQIVNDFQKGDIAEGYSVSREKKESFPLTVTSAQKNPTAFYLCASSIDRESRAFFGQGTRLTVV.